A selection of T cell receptor beta chains follows, all from one sample in a study of T cells in Graves' hyperthyroidism and ophthalmopathy. TCRdb itself ran the multiplex PCR reads through MiXCR, one entry per CDR3 protein. The sample has about 250,000 distinct CDR3 sequences; approximately 16% are singletons. Sequenced sample: blood. The receptor source for this set is a woman aged 45-65 years with Graves' hyperthyroidism that later progressed to Graves' ophthalmopathy. Each CDR3 is given with its conserved first and last residue. The D gene is left open where the match is weak. Clone size is shown for a subset of rows, as once, few, many or a class of expanded clone.

TRBJ2-1,few,14,-,TRBV7-9,CASTPLGTGNEQFF,TGTGCCAGCACCCCTCTTGGGACGGGGAATGAGCAGTTCTTC
TRBJ2-1,many,14,-,TRBV20-1,CSARATGRANEQFF,TGCAGTGCTAGAGCAACAGGGAGGGCGAATGAGCAGTTCTTC
TRBJ2-3,many,19,TRBD2,TRBV20-1,CSARDQWGTSGRAIDTQYF,TGCAGTGCTAGAGATCAGTGGGGGACTAGCGGGAGGGCAATAGATACGCAGTATTTT
TRBJ2-2,many,14,-,TRBV12-3/TRBV12-4,CASSPQQGAGELFF,TGTGCCAGCAGTCCGCAACAGGGAGCCGGGGAGCTGTTTTTT
TRBJ2-5,many,13,-,TRBV7-9,CASSLVGEETQYF,TGTGCCAGCAGCTTGGTGGGCGAGGAGACCCAGTACTTC
TRBJ2-3,-,15,TRBD2,TRBV19,CATGTSGRAIGTQYF,TGTGCCACTGGGACTAGCGGGAGGGCCATAGGTACGCAGTATTTT
TRBJ2-7,many,12,TRBD1,TRBV6-2/TRBV6-3,CASSWTGYEQYF,TGTGCCAGCAGTTGGACAGGGTACGAGCAGTACTTC
TRBJ2-7,-,12,TRBD1,TRBV29-1,CSVRQGVSEQYF,TGCAGCGTTCGACAGGGTGTTTCCGAGCAGTACTTC
TRBJ1-2,-,15,TRBD1,TRBV16,CASSQSRGGAYGYTF,TGTGCCAGCAGCCAATCGCGAGGGGGCGCATACGGCTACACCTTC
TRBJ2-5,few,16,TRBD2,TRBV5-1,CASSLASGSVQETQYF,TGCGCCAGCAGCTTGGCCAGCGGGAGTGTCCAAGAGACCCAGTACTTC
TRBJ2-1,many,18,TRBD2,TRBV20-1,CSARGSGGSGRPYNEQFF,TGCAGTGCTAGAGGGTCTGGAGGGAGCGGGAGGCCCTACAATGAGCAGTTCTTC
TRBJ1-5,-,14,-,TRBV27,CASSDNGPRQPQHF,TGTGCCAGCAGTGACAATGGGCCCCGGCAGCCCCAGCATTTT
TRBJ2-2,few,13,-,TRBV20-1,CSASGDNTGELFF,TGCAGTGCTAGCGGGGATAACACCGGGGAGCTGTTTTTT
TRBJ2-1,-,12,TRBD2,TRBV9,CASGGRDNEQFF,TGTGCCAGCGGCGGGAGAGACAATGAGCAGTTCTTC
TRBJ1-1,many,17,-,TRBV6-1,CASSTSRDARVETEAFF,TGTGCCAGCAGTACCTCCCGGGACGCAAGGGTAGAGACTGAAGCTTTCTTT
TRBJ1-5,many,14,-,TRBV5-5,CASSEGPEGQPQHF,TGTGCCAGCAGCGAGGGACCGGAGGGGCAGCCCCAGCATTTT
TRBJ2-1,-,15,TRBD2,TRBV2,CASRVAGGVYNEQFF,TGTGCCAGCAGAGTAGCGGGAGGGGTATACAATGAGCAGTTCTTC